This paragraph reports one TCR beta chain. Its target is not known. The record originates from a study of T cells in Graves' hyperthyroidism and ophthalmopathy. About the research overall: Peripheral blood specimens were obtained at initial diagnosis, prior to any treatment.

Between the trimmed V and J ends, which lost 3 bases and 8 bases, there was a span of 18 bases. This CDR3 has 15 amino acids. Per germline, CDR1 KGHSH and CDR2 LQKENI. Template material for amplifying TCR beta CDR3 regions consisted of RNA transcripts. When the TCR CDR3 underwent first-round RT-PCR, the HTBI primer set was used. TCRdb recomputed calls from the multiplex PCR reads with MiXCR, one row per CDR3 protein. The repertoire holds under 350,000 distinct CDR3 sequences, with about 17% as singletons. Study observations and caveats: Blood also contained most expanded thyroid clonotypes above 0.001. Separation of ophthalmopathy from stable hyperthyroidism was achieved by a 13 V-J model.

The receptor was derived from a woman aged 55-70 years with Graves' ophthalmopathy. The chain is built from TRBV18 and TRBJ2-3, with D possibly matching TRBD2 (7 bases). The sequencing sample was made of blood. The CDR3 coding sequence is TGTGCCAGCTCACCCCAAACGACGGGGGGCAGTACGCAGTATTTT. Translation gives CASSPQTTGGSTQYF.